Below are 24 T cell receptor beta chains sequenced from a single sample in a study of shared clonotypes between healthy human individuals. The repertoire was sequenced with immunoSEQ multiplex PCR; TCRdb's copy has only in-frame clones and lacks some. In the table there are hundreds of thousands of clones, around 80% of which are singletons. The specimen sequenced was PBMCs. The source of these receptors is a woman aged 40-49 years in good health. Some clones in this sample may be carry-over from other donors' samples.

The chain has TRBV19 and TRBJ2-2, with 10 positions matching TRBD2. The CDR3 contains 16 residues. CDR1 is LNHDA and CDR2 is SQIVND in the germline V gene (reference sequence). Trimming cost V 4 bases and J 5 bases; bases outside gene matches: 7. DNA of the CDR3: TGTGCCAGTAGTAAAGTAGCGGGAGGTATGACCGGGGAGCTGTTTTTT. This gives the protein CASSKVAGGMTGELFF.

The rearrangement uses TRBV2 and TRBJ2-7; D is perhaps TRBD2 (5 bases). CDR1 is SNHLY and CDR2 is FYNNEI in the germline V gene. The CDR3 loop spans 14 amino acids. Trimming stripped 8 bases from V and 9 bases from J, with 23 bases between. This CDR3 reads CASGSGVPTSTQYF. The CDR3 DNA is TGTGCCAGCGGATCCGGGGTCCCTACGAGCACGCAGTACTTC.

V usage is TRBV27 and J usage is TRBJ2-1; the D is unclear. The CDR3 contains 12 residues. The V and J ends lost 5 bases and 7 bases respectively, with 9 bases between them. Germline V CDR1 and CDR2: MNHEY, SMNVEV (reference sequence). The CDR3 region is CASSASRNEQFF. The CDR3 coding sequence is TGTGCCAGCAGTGCCTCGCGGAATGAGCAGTTCTTC.

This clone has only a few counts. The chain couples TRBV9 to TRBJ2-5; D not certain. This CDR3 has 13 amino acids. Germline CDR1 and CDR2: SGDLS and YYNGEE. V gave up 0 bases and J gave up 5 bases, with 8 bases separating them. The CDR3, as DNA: TGTGCCAGCAGCGTAGGTGGTGGGGAGACCCAGTACTTC. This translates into CASSVGGGETQYF.

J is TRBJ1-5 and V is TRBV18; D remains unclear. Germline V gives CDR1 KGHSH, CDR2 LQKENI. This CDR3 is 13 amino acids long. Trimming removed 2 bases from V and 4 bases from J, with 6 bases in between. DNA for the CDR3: TGTGCCAGCTCACCAGAATTTAATCAGCCCCAGCATTTT. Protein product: CASSPEFNQPQHF.

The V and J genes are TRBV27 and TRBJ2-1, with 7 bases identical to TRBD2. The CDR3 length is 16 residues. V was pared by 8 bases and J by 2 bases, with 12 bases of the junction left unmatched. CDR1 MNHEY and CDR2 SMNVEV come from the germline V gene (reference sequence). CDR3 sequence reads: CASGPSGLAAYNEQFF. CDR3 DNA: TGTGCCAGCGGCCCTTCGGGGCTAGCGGCCTACAATGAGCAGTTCTTC.

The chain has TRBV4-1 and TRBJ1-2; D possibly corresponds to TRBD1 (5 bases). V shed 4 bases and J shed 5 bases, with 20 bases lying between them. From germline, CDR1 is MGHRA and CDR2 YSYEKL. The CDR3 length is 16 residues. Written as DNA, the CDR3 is TGCGCCAGCAGCCCCAAAGAGAGGGCCGGGGGGTATGGCTACACCTTC. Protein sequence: CASSPKERAGGYGYTF.

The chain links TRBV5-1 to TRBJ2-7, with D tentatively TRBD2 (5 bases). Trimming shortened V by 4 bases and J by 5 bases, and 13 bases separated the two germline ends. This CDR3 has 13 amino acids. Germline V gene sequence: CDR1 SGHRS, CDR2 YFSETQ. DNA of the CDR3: TGCGCCAGCAGCGCTCTCGGGGTCCACGAGCAGTACTTC. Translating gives CASSALGVHEQYF.

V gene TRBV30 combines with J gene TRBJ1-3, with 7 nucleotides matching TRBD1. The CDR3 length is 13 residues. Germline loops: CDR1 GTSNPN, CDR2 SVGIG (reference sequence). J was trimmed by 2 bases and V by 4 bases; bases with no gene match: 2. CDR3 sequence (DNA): TGTGCCTGGACGACAGGGCCTGGAAACACCATATATTTT. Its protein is CAWTTGPGNTIYF.

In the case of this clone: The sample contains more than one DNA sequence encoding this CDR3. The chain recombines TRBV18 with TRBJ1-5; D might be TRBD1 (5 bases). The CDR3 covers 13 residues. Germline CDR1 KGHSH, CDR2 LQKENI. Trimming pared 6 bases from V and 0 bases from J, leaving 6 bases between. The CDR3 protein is CASSQGSNQPQHF. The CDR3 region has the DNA TGTGCCAGCTCCCAGGGTAGCAATCAGCCCCAGCATTTT. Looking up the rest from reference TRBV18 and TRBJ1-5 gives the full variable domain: NAGVMQNPRHLVRRRGQEARLRCSPMKGHSHVYWYRQLPEEGLKFMVYLQKENIIDESGMPKERFSAEFPKEGPSILRIQQVVRGDSAAYFCASSQGSNQPQHFGDGTRLSIL.

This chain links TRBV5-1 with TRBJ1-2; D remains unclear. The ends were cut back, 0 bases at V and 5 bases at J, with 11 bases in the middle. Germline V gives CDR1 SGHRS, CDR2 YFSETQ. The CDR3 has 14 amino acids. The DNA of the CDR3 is TGCGCCAGCAGCTTGGCCCAGGACGATTATGGCTACACCTTC. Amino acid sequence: CASSLAQDDYGYTF. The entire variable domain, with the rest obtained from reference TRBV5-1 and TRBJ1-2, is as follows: KAGVTQTPRYLIKTRGQQVTLSCSPISGHRSVSWYQQTPGQGLQFLFEYFSETQRNKGNFPGRFSGRQFSNSRSEMNVSTLELGDSALYLCASSLAQDDYGYTFGSGTRLTVV.

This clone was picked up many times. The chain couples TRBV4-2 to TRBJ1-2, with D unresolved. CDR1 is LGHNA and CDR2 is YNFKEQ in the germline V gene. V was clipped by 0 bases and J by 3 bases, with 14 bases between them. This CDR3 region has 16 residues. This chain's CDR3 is CASSQDGRVGHYGYTF. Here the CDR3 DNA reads TGTGCCAGCAGCCAAGATGGGAGGGTGGGTCACTATGGCTACACCTTC.

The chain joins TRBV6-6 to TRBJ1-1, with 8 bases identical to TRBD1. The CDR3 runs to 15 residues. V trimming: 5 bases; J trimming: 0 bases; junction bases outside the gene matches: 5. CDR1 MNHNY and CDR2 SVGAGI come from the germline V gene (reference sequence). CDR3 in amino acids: CASSNRQGMNTEAFF. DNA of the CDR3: TGTGCCAGCAGTAACCGACAGGGGATGAACACTGAAGCTTTCTTT.

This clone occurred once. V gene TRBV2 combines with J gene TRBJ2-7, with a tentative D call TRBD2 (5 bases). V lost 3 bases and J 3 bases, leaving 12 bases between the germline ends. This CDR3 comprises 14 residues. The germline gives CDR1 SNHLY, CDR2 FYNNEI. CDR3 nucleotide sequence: TGTGCCAGCAGTGATAAGCGGTCCCACTACGAGCAGTACTTC. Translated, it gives CASSDKRSHYEQYF.

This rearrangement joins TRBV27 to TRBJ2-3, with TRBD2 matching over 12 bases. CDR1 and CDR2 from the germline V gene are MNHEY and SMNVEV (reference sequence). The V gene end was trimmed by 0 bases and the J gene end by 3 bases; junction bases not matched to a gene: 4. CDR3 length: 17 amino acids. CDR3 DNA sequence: TGTGCCAGCAGTTTATCCCCCGGGACTAGCGGGACAGATACGCAGTATTTT. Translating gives CASSLSPGTSGTDTQYF.

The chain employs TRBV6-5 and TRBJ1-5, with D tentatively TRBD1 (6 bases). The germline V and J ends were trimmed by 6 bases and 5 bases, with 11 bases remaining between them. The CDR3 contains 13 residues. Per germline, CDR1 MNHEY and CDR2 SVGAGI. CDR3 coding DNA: TGTGCCAGCAGAAGGGGGAAGGATCAGCCCCAGCATTTT. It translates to CASRRGKDQPQHF.

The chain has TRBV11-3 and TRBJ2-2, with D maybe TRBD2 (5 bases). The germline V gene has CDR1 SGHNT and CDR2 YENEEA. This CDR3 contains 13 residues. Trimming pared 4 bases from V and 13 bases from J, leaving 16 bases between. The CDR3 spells CASSSRPGDGLFF. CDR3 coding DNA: TGTGCCAGCAGCTCGCGCCCCGGGGATGGGCTGTTTTTT.

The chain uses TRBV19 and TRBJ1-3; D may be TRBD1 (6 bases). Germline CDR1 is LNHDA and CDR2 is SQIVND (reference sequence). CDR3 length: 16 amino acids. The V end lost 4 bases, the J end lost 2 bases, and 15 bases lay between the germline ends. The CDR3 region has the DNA TGTGCCAGTAGTAGCCCAGGACAGTCCCCTGGAAACACCATATATTTT. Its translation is CASSSPGQSPGNTIYF.

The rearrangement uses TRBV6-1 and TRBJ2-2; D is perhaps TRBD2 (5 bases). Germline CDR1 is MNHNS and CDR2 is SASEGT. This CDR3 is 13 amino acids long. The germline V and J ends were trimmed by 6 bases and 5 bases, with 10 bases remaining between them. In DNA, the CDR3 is TGTGCCAGCAGGGGCCGGGGAACCGGGGAGCTGTTTTTT. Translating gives CASRGRGTGELFF.

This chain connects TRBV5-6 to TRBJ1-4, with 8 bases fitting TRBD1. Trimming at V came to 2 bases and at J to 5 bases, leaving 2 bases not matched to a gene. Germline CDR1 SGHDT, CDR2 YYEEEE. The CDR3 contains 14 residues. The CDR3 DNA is TGTGCCAGCAGCTTAGACAGGGGCAATGAAAAACTGTTTTTT. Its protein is CASSLDRGNEKLFF.

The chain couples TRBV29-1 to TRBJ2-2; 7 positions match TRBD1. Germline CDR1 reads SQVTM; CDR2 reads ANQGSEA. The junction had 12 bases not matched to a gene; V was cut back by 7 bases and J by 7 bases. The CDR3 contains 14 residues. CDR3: CSAASRGMGGELFF. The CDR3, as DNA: TGCAGCGCCGCCTCCAGGGGGATGGGCGGGGAGCTGTTTTTT.

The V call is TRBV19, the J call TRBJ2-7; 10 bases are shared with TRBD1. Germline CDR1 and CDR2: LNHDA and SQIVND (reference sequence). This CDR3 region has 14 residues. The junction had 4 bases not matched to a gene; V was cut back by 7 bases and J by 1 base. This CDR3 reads CASNPGQGSYEQYF. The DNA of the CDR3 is TGTGCCAGTAACCCGGGACAGGGGTCCTACGAGCAGTACTTC.

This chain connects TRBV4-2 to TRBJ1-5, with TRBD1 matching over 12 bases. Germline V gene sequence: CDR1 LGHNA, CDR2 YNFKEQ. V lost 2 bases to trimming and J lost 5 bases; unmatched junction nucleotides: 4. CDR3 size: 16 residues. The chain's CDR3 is CASSQMGQGADQPQHF. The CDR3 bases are TGTGCCAGCAGCCAAATGGGACAGGGGGCAGATCAGCCCCAGCATTTT.

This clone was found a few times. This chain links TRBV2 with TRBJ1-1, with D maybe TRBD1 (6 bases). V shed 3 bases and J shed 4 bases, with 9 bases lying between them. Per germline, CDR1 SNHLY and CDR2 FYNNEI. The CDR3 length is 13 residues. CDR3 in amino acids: CASSEQGTTEAFF. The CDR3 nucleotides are TGTGCCAGCAGTGAGCAGGGGACCACTGAAGCTTTCTTT. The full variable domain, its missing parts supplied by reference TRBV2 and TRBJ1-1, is EPEVTQTPSHQVTQMGQEVILRCVPISNHLYFYWYRQILGQKVEFLVSFYNNEISEKSEIFDDQFSVERPDGSNFTLKIRSTKLEDSAMYFCASSEQGTTEAFFGQGTRLTVV.